This T cell receptor (beta chain) came from a study of a mutant IDH1 vaccine in newly diagnosed glioma. Study context: Commencement of vaccination occurred 4-6 weeks following radiotherapy alone, or concurrently with temozolomide cycles. Receipt of radiotherapy, temozolomide, or both preceded the study, and most received both.

Findings and caveats of the study: Variations in leading peripheral T cell clonotypes appeared to have no connection with pseudoprogression. Of the patients, around 93% had vaccine-induced immune responses.

The time point was: week 47, end of study. Doses consisted of 300 ug of mutant IDH1 20-mer peptide each, paired with topical imiquimod. Produced via immunoSEQ multiplex PCR; TCRdb's table is partial and in-frame only. This repertoire shows around 53,000 clones, 84% found once; its top ten account for under 4.5%. The germline V gene has CDR1 SSHAT and CDR2 FNYEAQ (reference sequence). This CDR3 is built from 12 residues. Of note for this clone: The antigen is unknown. An end of the junction does not agree with germline; a read error may underlie this.

The chain carries TRBV7-7 and TRBJ2-2; the D gene is possibly TRBD1 (5 bases). This specimen was PBMCs, taken from a glioma patient whose treatment included an IDH1 peptide vaccine. This receptor was obtained from a woman under 40 with glioma. Some clones in this sample may be carry-over from other donors' samples. In DNA form, the CDR3 reads TGTGCTAGCAGCTCAAGGGGCGGGGAGCTGTTTTTT. Translating gives CASSSRGGELFF.